This T cell receptor beta chain was sequenced in a study of siplizumab effects on memory and regulatory T cells. About this clone itself: Antigen unknown.

Study-level points and caveats: Sequences below about 10^-5 frequency were poorly captured, limiting mapping of alloreactive clones.

Roughly 100,000 TCR templates per sample were assayed. Clones were read by immunoSEQ multiplex PCR, and TCRdb kept only the in-frame ones, dropping some. Altogether roughly 97,000 clones are present, over 85% being singletons, with the ten largest covering approximately 0.58%. The TCR sequence derives from a human donor in good health. Material: Tregs sorted from blood.

CDR3 residues: CASSQESQVNTEAFF. DNA for the CDR3: TGTGCCAGCAGCCAAGAATCACAGGTGAACACTGAAGCTTTCTTT. J is TRBJ1-1 and V is TRBV4-2; possible D gene TRBD1, 5 bases. This CDR3 region has 15 residues. Germline values: CDR1 LGHNA, CDR2 YNFKEQ. The germline V and J ends were trimmed by 0 bases and 0 bases, with 8 bases remaining between them.